The present TCR beta chain was sequenced within a study of blood T cell repertoires in COVID-19. Across the study: Nucleic acid was either cDNA or gDNA, and it came from T cells, B-cell-depleted T cells, or PBMCs.

Participants came from some 23 US areas, aged roughly 18 to 95 years. Each participant's cohort was designated according to participant-reported clinical history. The V gene end was trimmed by 11 bases and the J gene end by 1 base; junction bases not matched to a gene: 7. Germline V gives CDR1 SNHLY, CDR2 FYNNEI. The CDR3 has 13 residues. Authors' data handling: The authors estimated nucleated cell counts from reference gene primer amplification. TCRdb's copy holds only in-frame clones and misses some; the assay was immunoSEQ multiplex PCR. V, J and clone size were drawn from that table, and D and trimming were deduced from the DNA. The table has more than 350,000 clones, around 91% seen once.

Sample: PBMCs or T cells enriched from blood (not recorded which). The V and J genes are TRBV2 and TRBJ1-1; TRBD1 aligns across 7 bases. This TCR came from a young man who had recovered from COVID-19. In DNA form, the CDR3 reads TGTGCCGCAAAGGGACAGCCGAACACTGAAGCTTTCTTT. It encodes CAAKGQPNTEAFF.